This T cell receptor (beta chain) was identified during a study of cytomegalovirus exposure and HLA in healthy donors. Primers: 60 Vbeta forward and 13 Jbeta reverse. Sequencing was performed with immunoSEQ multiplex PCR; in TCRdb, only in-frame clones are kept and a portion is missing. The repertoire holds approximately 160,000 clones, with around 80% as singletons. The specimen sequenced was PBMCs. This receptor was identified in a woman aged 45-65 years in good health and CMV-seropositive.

The CDR3 reads CSVRGGARYGYTF. CDR3 DNA: TGCAGCGTTCGAGGGGGGGCCCGGTATGGCTACACCTTC. J is TRBJ1-2 and V is TRBV29-1, with D tentatively TRBD1 (6 bases). CDR1 is SQVTM and CDR2 is ANQGSEA in the germline V gene. This CDR3 is built from 13 residues. The V gene lost 5 bases and the J gene lost 5 bases, with 15 bases spanning the gap. The whole variable domain, filled in from reference TRBV29-1 and TRBJ1-2, reads SAVISQKPSRDICQRGTSLTIQCQVDSQVTMMFWYRQQPGQSLTLIATANQGSEATYESGFVIDKFPISRPNLTFSTLTVSNMSPEDSSIYLCSVRGGARYGYTFGSGTRLTVV.